This TCR beta chain was captured by sequencing in a study of blood T cell repertoires in COVID-19. Turning to the study itself: The samples span acute and convalescent COVID-19 from the United States, Italy and Spain. Sources were T cells, B-cell-depleted T cells, or PBMCs; the material itself was cDNA or gDNA.

Trimming cost V 6 bases and J 3 bases, with 5 bases left between them. The CDR3 covers 11 residues. Authors' methods: The assay estimated nucleated cells by amplifying reference gene primers. Only in-frame clones appear in the TCRdb table, and some are missing; sequencing was by immunoSEQ multiplex PCR. Clone size and the V and J calls come from that table; the DNA yielded D and trimming. The table has about 51,000 clones, under 95% seen once. The clonotype originates from a man in his fifties or sixties with acute or convalescent COVID-19. The V and J genes are TRBV12-3 or TRBV12-4 and TRBJ1-1; D is unresolved. The sequenced material came from peripheral blood. The CDR3 DNA reads TGTGCCAGCAGCCTATACACTGAAGCTTTCTTT. This encodes CASSLYTEAFF.